These 14 T cell receptor beta chains were all obtained from the same sample, sequenced in a study of cytomegalovirus exposure and HLA in healthy donors. PCR employed 60 Vbeta and 13 Jbeta primers. TCRdb keeps only in-frame clones here, not all; method: immunoSEQ multiplex PCR. The sample gives roughly 130,000 clones, 80% of which show up once; 1% is in the top ten. Sequenced material: PBMCs. The receptors come from a man aged 40-49 years in good health and CMV-seronegative.

V usage is TRBV7-9 and J usage is TRBJ2-5, with D possibly being TRBD2 (8 bases). V gave up 3 bases and J gave up 1 base, with 15 bases separating them. CDR1 SEHNR and CDR2 FQNEAQ come from the germline V gene (reference sequence). The CDR3 is 16 residues long. The CDR3 DNA reads TGTGCCAGCAGCTTCGACAGGGCGGGGGGCCAAGAGACCCAGTACTTC. Translating it yields CASSFDRAGGQETQYF.

The table lists this clone with a count of one. This chain links TRBV6-5 with TRBJ1-6, with 9 nucleotides matching TRBD1. In germline, CDR1 is MNHEY, CDR2 SVGAGI. With 2 bases clipped from V and 10 bases from J, the junction kept 6 bases outside the gene matches. The CDR3 runs to 15 residues. The CDR3 sequence is CASSYLQGAGSPLHF. The CDR3 bases are TGTGCCAGCAGTTACCTACAGGGGGCTGGCTCACCCCTCCACTTT.

The chain uses TRBV11-2 and TRBJ2-7; possible D gene TRBD1, 7 bases. The germline CDR1 and CDR2 sequences are SGHAT and FQNNGV. Trimming cost V 5 bases and J 2 bases, with 16 bases left between them. The CDR3 is 15 residues long. The CDR3 DNA is TGTGCCAGCAGCCCCGGAGGGACAGTGGCCTACGAGCAGTACTTC. Protein product: CASSPGGTVAYEQYF.

The CDR3 nucleotides read TGTGCCACCAGCAGCCAGCCTTCCGGGGGGCAAGGCGAGCAGTACTTC. This gives the protein CATSSQPSGGQGEQYF. The chain carries TRBV15 and TRBJ2-7; D is possibly TRBD2 (7 bases). Between the trimmed V and J ends, which lost 3 bases and 6 bases, there was a span of 21 bases. Per germline, CDR1 LNHNV and CDR2 YYDKDF (reference sequence). The CDR3 covers 16 residues.

This chain connects TRBV18 to TRBJ1-1, with D maybe TRBD1 (5 bases). Trimming cost V 0 bases and J 3 bases, with 8 bases left between them. Germline CDR1 reads KGHSH; CDR2 reads LQKENI. This CDR3 spans 14 amino acids. The CDR3 loop reads CASSPPVRDTEAFF. The CDR3 DNA reads as TGTGCCAGCTCACCACCGGTCAGGGACACTGAAGCTTTCTTT.

The V and J genes are TRBV7-2 and TRBJ2-5; 9 nucleotides align to TRBD1. The DNA end lines up better with TRBJ2-7; the J call may be wrong. The CDR3 totals 15 residues. Per the germline V gene, CDR1 is SGHTA and CDR2 is FQGNSA. The CDR3 bases are TGTGCCAGCAGCTTAGGGGGACAGGGACCCTACGAGCAGTACTTC. Amino acid sequence: CASSLGGQGPYEQYF.

Details on this clone: The same CDR3 arises from other DNA sequences in this sample as well. The V and J genes are TRBV29-1 and TRBJ2-7; TRBD1 is a possible D gene (6 bases). Germline V CDR1 and CDR2: SQVTM, ANQGSEA. The CDR3 has 13 amino acids. V was pared by 3 bases and J by 2 bases, with 11 bases between. The CDR3 protein is CSVEGQGTYEQYF. Written as DNA, the CDR3 is TGCAGCGTTGAGGGGCAGGGGACCTACGAGCAGTACTTC.

The genes are TRBV5-6 and TRBJ1-5; a possible D gene is TRBD1 (6 bases). Trimming removed 4 bases from V and 6 bases from J, with 8 bases in between. This CDR3 spans 12 amino acids. Looked up from germline, CDR1 is SGHDT and CDR2 is YYEEEE. The CDR3 DNA reads TGTGCCAGCAGCCCCAGGGGTCAGCCCCAGCATTTT. It yields the protein CASSPRGQPQHF.

This clone was seen a handful of times. V usage is TRBV5-4 and J usage is TRBJ1-3; 8 bases align to TRBD1. Looked up from germline, CDR1 is SGHNT and CDR2 is YYREEE (reference sequence). The length of the CDR3 is 16 residues. V lost 0 bases, J lost 0 bases, and 2 bases stayed unmatched. CDR3 in DNA: TGTGCCAGCAGCTTGGGGACAGGGCCCTCTGGAAACACCATATATTTT. Its protein is CASSLGTGPSGNTIYF.

The V call is TRBV6-1, the J call TRBJ1-5; D gene ambiguous. The CDR3 spans 15 residues. Looked up from germline, CDR1 is MNHNS and CDR2 is SASEGT. Trimming left V 7 bases short and J 1 base short, with 14 bases between. In DNA form, the CDR3 reads TGTGCCAGCACCATAGGGAGTGTGAGCAATCAGCCCCAGCATTTT. Translation: CASTIGSVSNQPQHF.

The chain recombines TRBV7-9 with TRBJ1-6, with a weak D call TRBD1 (6 bases). CDR3 length: 14 amino acids. Trimming pared 2 bases from V and 8 bases from J, leaving 10 bases between. Germline CDR1 reads SEHNR; CDR2 reads FQNEAQ (reference sequence). The CDR3 loop is CASSLLGADSPLHF. CDR3 nucleotide sequence: TGTGCCAGCAGCTTACTGGGGGCTGATTCACCCCTCCACTTT.

This clone was observed once. This rearrangement joins TRBV12-5 to TRBJ2-5; TRBD1 matches 8 bases. J gave up 4 bases and V 10 bases, and 11 bases lay outside the gene matches. The CDR3 has 14 amino acids. CDR1 and CDR2 from the germline V gene are LGHNT and FRNRAP. The CDR3 reads CATPPGQVRETQYF. CDR3 nucleotide sequence: TGTGCTACCCCCCCGGGACAGGTCCGAGAGACCCAGTACTTC.

The genes are TRBV6-5 and TRBJ2-7; perhaps TRBD1 as D (6 bases). The germline gives CDR1 MNHEY, CDR2 SVGAGI. The CDR3 contains 14 residues. V was clipped by 0 bases and J by 3 bases, with 9 bases between them. For the CDR3, the DNA is TGTGCCAGCAGTTACTCGAACAGGGACTACGAGCAGTACTTC. Its translation is CASSYSNRDYEQYF.

The rearrangement uses TRBV5-6 and TRBJ2-7, with 9 bases identical to TRBD1. CDR1 SGHDT and CDR2 YYEEEE come from the germline V gene. This CDR3 is 15 amino acids long. J was trimmed by 5 bases and V by 6 bases; bases with no gene match: 12. The chain's CDR3 is CASNPGDRVVDEQYF. Written as DNA, the CDR3 is TGTGCCAGCAACCCGGGGGACAGGGTAGTCGACGAGCAGTACTTC.